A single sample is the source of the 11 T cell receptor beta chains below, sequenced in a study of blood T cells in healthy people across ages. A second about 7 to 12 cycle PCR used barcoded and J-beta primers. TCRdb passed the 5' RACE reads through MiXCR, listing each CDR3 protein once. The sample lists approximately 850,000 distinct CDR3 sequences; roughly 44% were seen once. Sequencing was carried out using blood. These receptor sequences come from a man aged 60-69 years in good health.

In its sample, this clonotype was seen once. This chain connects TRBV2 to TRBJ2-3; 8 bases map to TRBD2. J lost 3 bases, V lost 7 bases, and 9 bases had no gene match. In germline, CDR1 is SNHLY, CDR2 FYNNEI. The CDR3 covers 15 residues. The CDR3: CASMPTSGKTDTQYF. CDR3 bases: TGTGCCAGCATGCCCACTAGCGGAAAAACAGATACGCAGTATTTT.

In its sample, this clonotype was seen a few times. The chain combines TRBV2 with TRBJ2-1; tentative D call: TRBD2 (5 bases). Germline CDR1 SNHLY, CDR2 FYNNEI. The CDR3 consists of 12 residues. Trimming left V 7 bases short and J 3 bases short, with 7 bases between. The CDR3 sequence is CASNSGYNEQFF. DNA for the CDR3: TGTGCCAGCAACAGCGGCTACAATGAGCAGTTCTTC. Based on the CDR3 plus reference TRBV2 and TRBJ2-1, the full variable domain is EPEVTQTPSHQVTQMGQEVILRCVPISNHLYFYWYRQILGQKVEFLVSFYNNEISEKSEIFDDQFSVERPDGSNFTLKIRSTKLEDSAMYFCASNSGYNEQFFGPGTRLTVL.

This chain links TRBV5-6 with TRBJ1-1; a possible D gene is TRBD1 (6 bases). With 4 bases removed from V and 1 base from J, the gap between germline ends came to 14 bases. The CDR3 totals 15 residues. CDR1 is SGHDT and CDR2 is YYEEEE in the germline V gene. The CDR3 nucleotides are TGTGCCAGCAGCCCTCTGGGGGCGCGGAACACTGAAGCTTTCTTT. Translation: CASSPLGARNTEAFF.

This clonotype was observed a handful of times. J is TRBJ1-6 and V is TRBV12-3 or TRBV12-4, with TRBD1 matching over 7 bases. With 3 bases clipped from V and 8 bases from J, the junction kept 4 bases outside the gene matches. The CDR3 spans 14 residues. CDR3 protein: CASSFSGGDSPLHF. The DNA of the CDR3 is TGTGCCAGCAGTTTCTCAGGGGGAGATTCACCCCTCCACTTT.

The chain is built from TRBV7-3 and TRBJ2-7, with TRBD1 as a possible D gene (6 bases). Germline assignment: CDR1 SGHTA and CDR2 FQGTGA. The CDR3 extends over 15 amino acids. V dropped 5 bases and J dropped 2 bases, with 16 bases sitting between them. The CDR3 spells CASSPIGGKPYEQYF. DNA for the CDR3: TGTGCCAGCAGCCCCATTGGGGGCAAGCCCTACGAGCAGTACTTC. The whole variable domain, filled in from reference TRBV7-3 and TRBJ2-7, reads GAGVSQTPSNKVTEKGKYVELRCDPISGHTALYWYRQSLGQGPEFLIYFQGTGAADDSGLPNDRFFAVRPEGSVSTLKIQRTERGDSAVYLCASSPIGGKPYEQYFGPGTRLTVT.

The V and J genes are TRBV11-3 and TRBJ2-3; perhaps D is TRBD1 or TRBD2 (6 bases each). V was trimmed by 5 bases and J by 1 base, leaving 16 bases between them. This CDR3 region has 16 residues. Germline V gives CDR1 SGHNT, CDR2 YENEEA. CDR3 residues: CASSTGSAGRTDTQYF. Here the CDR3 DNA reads TGTGCCAGCAGCACAGGGTCGGCGGGACGCACAGATACGCAGTATTTT. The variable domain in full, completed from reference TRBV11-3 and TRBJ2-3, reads EAGVVQSPRYKIIEKKQPVAFWCNPISGHNTLYWYLQNLGQGPELLIRYENEEAVDDSQLPKDRFSAERLKGVDSTLKIQPAELGDSAVYLCASSTGSAGRTDTQYFGPGTRLTVL.

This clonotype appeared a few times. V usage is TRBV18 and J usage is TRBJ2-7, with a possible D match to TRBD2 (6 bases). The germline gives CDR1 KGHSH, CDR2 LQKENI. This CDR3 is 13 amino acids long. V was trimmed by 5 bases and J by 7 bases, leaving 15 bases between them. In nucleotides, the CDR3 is TGTGCCAGCTCAACTAGCAACCTGGGGGAGCAGTACTTC. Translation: CASSTSNLGEQYF.

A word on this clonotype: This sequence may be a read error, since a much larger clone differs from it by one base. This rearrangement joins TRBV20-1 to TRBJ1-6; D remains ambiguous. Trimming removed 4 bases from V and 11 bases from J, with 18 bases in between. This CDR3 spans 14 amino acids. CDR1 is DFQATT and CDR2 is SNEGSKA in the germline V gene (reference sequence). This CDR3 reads CSAKRKQPNPPLHF. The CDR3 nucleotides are TGCAGTGCTAAAAGAAAACAGCCGAATCCACCCCTCCACTTT.

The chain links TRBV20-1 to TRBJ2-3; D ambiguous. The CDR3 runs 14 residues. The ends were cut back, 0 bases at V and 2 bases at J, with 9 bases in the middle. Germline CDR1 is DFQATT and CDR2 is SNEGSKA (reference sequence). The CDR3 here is CSARDLGPTDTQYF. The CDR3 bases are TGCAGTGCTAGAGATCTGGGCCCCACAGATACGCAGTATTTT.

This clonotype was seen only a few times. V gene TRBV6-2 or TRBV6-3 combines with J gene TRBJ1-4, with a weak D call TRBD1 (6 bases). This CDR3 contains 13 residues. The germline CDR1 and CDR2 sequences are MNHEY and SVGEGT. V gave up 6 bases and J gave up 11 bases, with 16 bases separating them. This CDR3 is CASRFGQIRKLFF. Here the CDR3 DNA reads TGTGCCAGCAGATTCGGACAGATTCGGAAACTGTTTTTT.

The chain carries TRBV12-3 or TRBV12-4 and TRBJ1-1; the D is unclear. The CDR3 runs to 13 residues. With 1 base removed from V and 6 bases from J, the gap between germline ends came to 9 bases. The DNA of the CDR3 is TGTGCCAGCAGTTTAGGGAAAAACGCTGAAGCTTTCTTT. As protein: CASSLGKNAEAFF.